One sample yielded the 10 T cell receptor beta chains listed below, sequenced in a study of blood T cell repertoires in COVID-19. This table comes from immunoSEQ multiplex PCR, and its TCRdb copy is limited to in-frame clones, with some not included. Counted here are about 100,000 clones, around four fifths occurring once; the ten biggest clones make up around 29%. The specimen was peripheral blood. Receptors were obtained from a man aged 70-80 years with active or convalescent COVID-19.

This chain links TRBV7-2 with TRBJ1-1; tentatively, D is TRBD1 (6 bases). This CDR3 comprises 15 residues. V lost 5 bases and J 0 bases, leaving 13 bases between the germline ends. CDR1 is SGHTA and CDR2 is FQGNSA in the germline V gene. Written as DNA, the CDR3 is TGTGCCAGCAGCACCACTGGGGGCGTGAACACTGAAGCTTTCTTT. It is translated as CASSTTGGVNTEAFF.

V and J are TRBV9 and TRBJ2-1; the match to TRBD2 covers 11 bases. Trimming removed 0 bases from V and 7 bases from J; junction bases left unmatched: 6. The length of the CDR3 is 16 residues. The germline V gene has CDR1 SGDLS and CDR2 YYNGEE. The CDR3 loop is CASSVGSGRAANEQFF. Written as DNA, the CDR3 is TGTGCCAGCAGCGTAGGTAGCGGGAGGGCCGCGAATGAGCAGTTCTTC.

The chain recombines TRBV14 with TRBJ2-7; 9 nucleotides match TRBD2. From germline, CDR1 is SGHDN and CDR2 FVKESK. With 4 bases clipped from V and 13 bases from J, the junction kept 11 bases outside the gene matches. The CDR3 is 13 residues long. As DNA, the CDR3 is TGTGCCAGCAGCCTCGGAGAAGCGGGAGGCCGATACTTC. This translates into CASSLGEAGGRYF.

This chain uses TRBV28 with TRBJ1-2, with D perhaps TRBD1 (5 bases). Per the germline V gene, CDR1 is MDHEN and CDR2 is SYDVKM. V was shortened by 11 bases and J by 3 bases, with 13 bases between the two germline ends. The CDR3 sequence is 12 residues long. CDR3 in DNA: TGTGCCTCCGAAGGGGAAGACTATGGCTACACCTTC. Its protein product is CASEGEDYGYTF.

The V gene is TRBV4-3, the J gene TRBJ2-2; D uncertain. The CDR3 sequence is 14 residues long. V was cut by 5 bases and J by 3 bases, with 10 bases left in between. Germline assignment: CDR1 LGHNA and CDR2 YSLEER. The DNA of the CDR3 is TGCGCCAGCAGCTCGGGTTTCTACACCGGGGAGCTGTTTTTT. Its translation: CASSSGFYTGELFF.

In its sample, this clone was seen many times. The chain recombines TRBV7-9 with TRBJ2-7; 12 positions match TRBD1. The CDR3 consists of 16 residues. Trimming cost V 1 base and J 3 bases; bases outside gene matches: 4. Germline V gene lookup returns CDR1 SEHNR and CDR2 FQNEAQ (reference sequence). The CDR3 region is CASSLGGTGGVYEQYF. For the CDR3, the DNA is TGTGCCAGCAGCTTAGGAGGGACAGGGGGCGTCTACGAGCAGTACTTC.

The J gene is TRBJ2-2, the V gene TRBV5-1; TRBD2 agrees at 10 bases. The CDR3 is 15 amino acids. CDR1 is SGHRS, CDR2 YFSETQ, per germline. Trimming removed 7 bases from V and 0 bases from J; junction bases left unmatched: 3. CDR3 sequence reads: CASAGLAANTGELFF. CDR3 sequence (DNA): TGCGCCAGCGCCGGACTAGCGGCGAACACCGGGGAGCTGTTTTTT.

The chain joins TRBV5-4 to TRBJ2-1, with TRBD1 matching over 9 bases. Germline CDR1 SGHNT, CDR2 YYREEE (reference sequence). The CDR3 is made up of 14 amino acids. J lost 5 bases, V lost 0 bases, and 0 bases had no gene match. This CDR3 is CASSLGTGDNEQFF. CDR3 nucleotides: TGTGCCAGCAGCTTGGGGACAGGGGACAATGAGCAGTTCTTC.

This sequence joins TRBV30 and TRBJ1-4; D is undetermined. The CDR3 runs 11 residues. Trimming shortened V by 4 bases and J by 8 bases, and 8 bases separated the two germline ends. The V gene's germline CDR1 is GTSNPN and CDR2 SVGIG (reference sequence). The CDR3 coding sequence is TGTGCCTGGACCTCACAGGAAAAACTGTTTTTT. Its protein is CAWTSQEKLFF.

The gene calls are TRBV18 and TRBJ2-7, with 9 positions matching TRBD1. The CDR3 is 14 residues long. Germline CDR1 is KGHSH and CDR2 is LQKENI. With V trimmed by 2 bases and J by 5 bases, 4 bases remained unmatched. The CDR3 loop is CASSPRTGVDEQYF. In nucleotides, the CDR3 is TGTGCCAGCTCACCAAGGACAGGGGTCGACGAGCAGTACTTC.